These 16 T cell receptor beta chains share one sample of origin, sequenced in a study of T cells in Graves' hyperthyroidism and ophthalmopathy. The investigators amplified TCR beta CDR3 regions from RNA transcripts. With the HTBI primer set, the TCR CDR3 went through a first round of RT-PCR. TCRdb passed the multiplex PCR reads through MiXCR, listing each CDR3 protein once. This sample has around 300,000 distinct CDR3 sequences, with 13% to 15% found just once. The sequenced sample consisted of blood. The receptors come from a woman aged 45-65 years with Graves' hyperthyroidism that later progressed to Graves' ophthalmopathy.

This clonotype was detected many times. The gene calls are TRBV5-1 and TRBJ2-5, with 8 nucleotides matching TRBD2. This CDR3 has 17 amino acids. J gave up 4 bases and V 3 bases, and 14 bases lay outside the gene matches. Germline loops: CDR1 SGHRS, CDR2 YFSETQ. The CDR3, as DNA: TGCGCCAGCAGCTCGGCCGACGGGGGGGCGCTTGGAGAGACCCAGTACTTC. It yields the protein CASSSADGGALGETQYF.

This clonotype was observed many times. V and J are TRBV12-3 or TRBV12-4 and TRBJ2-1, with no clear D. V lost 3 bases to trimming and J lost 9 bases, with 9 bases between them. The length of the CDR3 is 12 residues. In DNA form, the CDR3 reads TGTGCCAGCAGTTTTAATCTGGGTGAGCAGTTCTTC. Its translation: CASSFNLGEQFF.

This clonotype was observed a few times. The chain combines TRBV14 with TRBJ2-1; no firm D call. Germline CDR1 SGHDN, CDR2 FVKESK. The CDR3 is made up of 13 amino acids. Trimming took 3 bases from V and 3 from J, leaving 6 bases between them. The CDR3 region is CASSHFNYNEQFF. CDR3 nucleotide sequence: TGTGCCAGCAGCCACTTTAACTACAATGAGCAGTTCTTC. The whole variable domain, filled in from reference TRBV14 and TRBJ2-1, reads EAGVTQFPSHSVIEKGQTVTLRCDPISGHDNLYWYRRVMGKEIKFLLHFVKESKQDESGMPNNRFLAERTGGTYSTLKVQPAELEDSGVYFCASSHFNYNEQFFGPGTRLTVL.

The chain links TRBV5-5 to TRBJ2-1, with 7 bases identical to TRBD2. Gene TRBJ2-7 matches the end of the DNA better, so the J call may be wrong. Germline V gene lookup returns CDR1 SGHKS and CDR2 YYEKEE (reference sequence). The CDR3 consists of 17 residues. CDR3 loop: CASSLGGSLNWGNEQYF. The DNA of the CDR3 is TGTGCCAGCAGCTTGGGCGGGAGCCTAAACTGGGGCAATGAGCAGTACTTC.

This clonotype was observed at least ten times. The CDR3 is CASSPVQGYEQYF. The CDR3 region has the DNA TGTGCCAGCTCACCGGTACAGGGGTACGAGCAGTACTTC. V gene TRBV18 combines with J gene TRBJ2-7; 7 positions agree with TRBD1. CDR1 and CDR2 (germline): KGHSH, LQKENI. V shed 3 bases, J shed 4 bases, and the junction held 3 bases outside the gene matches. The CDR3 runs to 13 residues.

This clonotype was counted ten times or more. The chain carries TRBV4-1 and TRBJ2-5; D ambiguous. Trimming pared 0 bases from V and 2 bases from J, leaving 16 bases between. The CDR3 extends over 17 amino acids. The germline gives CDR1 MGHRA, CDR2 YSYEKL. CDR3 nucleotide sequence: TGCGCCAGCAGCCAAGATGCCCGGCAGGTATGGCAAGAGACCCAGTACTTC. This codes for CASSQDARQVWQETQYF.

This clonotype occurred many times. The rearrangement joins TRBV20-1 to TRBJ2-7; weak D call: TRBD1 (6 bases). Germline V gives CDR1 DFQATT, CDR2 SNEGSKA (reference sequence). Trimming left V 6 bases short and J 1 base short, with 13 bases between. The CDR3 is made up of 13 amino acids. The CDR3, as DNA: TGCAGTGCAGTCCCGGGACAATCCTACGAGCAGTACTTC. Translation: CSAVPGQSYEQYF.

Many counts were recorded for this clonotype. This chain uses TRBV19 with TRBJ1-1; D unclear. CDR1 and CDR2 (germline): LNHDA, SQIVND (reference sequence). This CDR3 has 13 amino acids. The germline V and J ends were trimmed by 3 bases and 0 bases, with 5 bases remaining between them. The CDR3 region is CASSMKVNTEAFF. CDR3 in DNA: TGTGCCAGTAGTATGAAGGTGAACACTGAAGCTTTCTTT.

The table lists this clonotype with a few counts. The genes are TRBV5-8 and TRBJ2-1, with D tentatively TRBD1 or TRBD2 (5 bases each). Trimming left V 5 bases short and J 0 bases short, with 9 bases between. This CDR3 is built from 14 residues. Per germline, CDR1 SGHTS and CDR2 YDEGEE. CDR3 sequence: CASSGTDSYNEQFF. CDR3 nucleotides: TGTGCCAGCAGTGGGACGGACTCCTACAATGAGCAGTTCTTC.

This clonotype was recorded many times. The V gene is TRBV18, the J gene TRBJ2-7; D gene ambiguous. V was pared by 3 bases and J by 4 bases, with 16 bases between. Germline CDR1 reads KGHSH; CDR2 reads LQKENI. This CDR3 has 15 amino acids. CDR3 in amino acids: CASSPRSDPQYEQYF. DNA of the CDR3: TGTGCCAGCTCACCCAGATCTGACCCCCAGTACGAGCAGTACTTC. The full variable domain, in which reference TRBV18 and TRBJ2-7 provide the parts outside the CDR3, is NAGVMQNPRHLVRRRGQEARLRCSPMKGHSHVYWYRQLPEEGLKFMVYLQKENIIDESGMPKERFSAEFPKEGPSILRIQQVVRGDSAAYFCASSPRSDPQYEQYFGPGTRLTVT.

Ten or more counts support this clonotype. CDR3 DNA sequence: TGTGCCAGCAGGAAAACCGGGACTAGCGGGAGAGGTTACAATGAGCAGTTCTTC. Its translation is CASRKTGTSGRGYNEQFF. The rearrangement joins TRBV6-1 to TRBJ2-1; 14 nucleotides agree with TRBD2. With V trimmed by 6 bases and J by 4 bases, 11 bases remained unmatched. The CDR3 runs 18 residues. Germline lookup yields CDR1 MNHNS and CDR2 SASEGT.

A few counts support this clonotype. The genes are TRBV28 and TRBJ1-3, with no clear D. The CDR3 is 15 amino acids. The germline V and J ends were trimmed by 3 bases and 2 bases, with 11 bases remaining between them. Looked up from germline, CDR1 is MDHEN and CDR2 is SYDVKM. DNA for the CDR3: TGTGCCAGCAGTTTGGCAGCCGGTCCTGGAAACACCATATATTTT. This sequence encodes CASSLAAGPGNTIYF.

This clonotype was counted many times. The rearrangement uses TRBV18 and TRBJ2-7; TRBD2 is a possible D gene (5 bases). Germline V CDR1 and CDR2: KGHSH, LQKENI. V lost 3 bases to trimming and J lost 6 bases, with 15 bases between them. The CDR3 is 14 amino acids. The DNA for the CDR3 is TGTGCCAGCTCACCCCCGGTGAGGGTCCTCGAGCAGTACTTC. Translation gives CASSPPVRVLEQYF.

There are many counts of this clonotype. V and J are TRBV2 and TRBJ2-3; TRBD1 matches 10 bases. Germline lookup yields CDR1 SNHLY and CDR2 FYNNEI. The CDR3 length is 15 residues. V lost 1 base to trimming and J lost 7 bases; unmatched junction nucleotides: 5. The CDR3 sequence is CASSEEWTGGNTQYF. Written as DNA, the CDR3 is TGTGCCAGCAGTGAAGAATGGACAGGGGGTAATACGCAGTATTTT.

This clonotype was seen ten or more times. The chain has TRBV3-1 and TRBJ2-6, with D possibly matching TRBD2 (5 bases). Trimming took off 4 bases at V and 1 base at J, with 14 bases between the two ends. Germline CDR1 reads LGHDT; CDR2 reads YNNKEL (reference sequence). The CDR3 has 17 amino acids. Here the CDR3 reads CASSLLLGGSGANVLTF. Written as DNA, the CDR3 is TGTGCCAGCAGCCTCCTACTAGGTGGTTCTGGGGCCAACGTCCTGACTTTC.

To note about this clonotype: A junction boundary mismatches the germline segment, possibly from a read error. V gene TRBV7-6 combines with J gene TRBJ2-2, with 8 bases identical to TRBD1. In germline, CDR1 is SGHVS, CDR2 FNYEAQ. The CDR3 extends over 15 amino acids. CDR3 protein: CASSFRGRNTGGLFF. The CDR3 DNA reads TGTGCCAGCAGCTTCAGGGGGCGCAACACCGGGGGGCTGTTTTTT.